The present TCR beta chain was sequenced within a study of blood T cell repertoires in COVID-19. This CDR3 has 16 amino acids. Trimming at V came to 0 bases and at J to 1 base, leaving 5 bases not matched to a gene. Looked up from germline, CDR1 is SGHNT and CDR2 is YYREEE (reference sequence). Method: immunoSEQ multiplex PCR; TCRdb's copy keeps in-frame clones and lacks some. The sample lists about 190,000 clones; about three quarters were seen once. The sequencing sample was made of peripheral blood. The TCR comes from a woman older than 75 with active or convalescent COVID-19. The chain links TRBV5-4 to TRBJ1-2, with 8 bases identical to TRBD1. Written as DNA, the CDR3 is TGTGCCAGCAGCTTGGCTGGGACAGGAATTAACTATGGCTACACCTTC. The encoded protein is CASSLAGTGINYGYTF.